This T cell receptor (beta chain) was observed in a study of OX40 agonist ivuxolimab in advanced cancers. Study-level information: Partial responses were observed in three patients, of whom one had hepatocellular carcinoma and two had cutaneous melanoma. Notes on the study in general: Among T cells, CD8+ cells averaged more expanded clones than CD4+ cells. At 0.1 to 3.0 mg/kg, CD4+ and CD8+ blood T cells expanded clonally by week 6.

CDR3 length: 16 amino acids. Autoimmune disease history or systemic immunosuppression excluded patients. Data came from immunoSEQ multiplex PCR; TCRdb stores just in-frame clones and leaves some out. The top ten hold about 9.4% of the sample, which has roughly 49,000 clones, 80% to 90% seen once. Turning to this clone: Its specificity is unknown.

This clonotype was obtained from an adult with an advanced solid tumor such as melanoma, head and neck, liver or kidney cancer. The chain couples TRBV21-1 to TRBJ2-6; the table's D call TRBD2 went unverified against the DNA. TRBV21-1 is an annotated pseudogene. Sequenced here: CD4+ or CD8+ T cells sorted from blood, sampled in a trial of the OX40 agonist ivuxolimab. The CDR3 here is CASSKDGPGRGVPPTF. CDR3 nucleotide sequence: TGTGCCAGCAGCAAAGATGGCCCGGGCCGGGGAGTTCCCCCGACTTTC.